Listed here are 18 T cell receptor beta chains from one sample, sequenced in a study of cytomegalovirus exposure and HLA in healthy donors (dated 2017 in TCRdb). The library was generated by the immunoSEQ multiplex PCR assay. For the multiplex PCR, a mixture combining 60 forward primers for TCR Vbeta segments and 13 reverse primers for TCR Jbeta segments was used. This is the immuneACCESS table as TCRdb keeps it, with only in-frame sequences that have V and J called. A part of the clones is gone; compared with another copy, unresolved V genes explain less than half, and the rest is unexplained. The sample records about 160,000 clones, roughly 71% of which are singletons. Approximately 3.1% of the sample belongs to the ten largest clones. The sample taken for sequencing was PBMCs. These receptor sequences come from a woman aged 45 to 65 in good health and CMV-seropositive.

This clone has only one observation. The chain carries TRBV5-1 and TRBJ2-5; D perhaps matches TRBD1 (5 bases). Trimming cost V 2 bases and J 4 bases, with 12 bases left between them. Germline CDR1 and CDR2: SGHRS and YFSETQ. The CDR3 sequence is 14 residues long. CDR3 in amino acids: CASSFPGMAETQYF. CDR3 coding DNA: TGCGCCAGCAGCTTCCCAGGGATGGCAGAGACCCAGTACTTC.

The gene calls are TRBV18 and TRBJ1-1, with D perhaps matching TRBD1 (6 bases). The CDR3 is made up of 14 amino acids. V shed 4 bases and J shed 4 bases, with 13 bases lying between them. CDR1 is KGHSH and CDR2 is LQKENI in the germline V gene. The CDR3 nucleotides are TGTGCCAGCTCACTTACTTCACAGGGCACTGAAGCTTTCTTT. Protein sequence: CASSLTSQGTEAFF.

The V and J genes are TRBV5-1 and TRBJ1-2; 7 bases map to TRBD1. Germline CDR1 reads SGHRS; CDR2 reads YFSETQ. The V gene end was trimmed by 5 bases and the J gene end by 8 bases; junction bases not matched to a gene: 15. The CDR3 has 15 amino acids. CDR3 amino acids: CASSPLQATGHGYTF. CDR3 in DNA: TGCGCCAGCAGTCCCTTACAAGCGACAGGGCACGGCTACACCTTC.

This sequence joins TRBV29-1 and TRBJ2-7, with D perhaps matching TRBD2 (6 bases). This CDR3 is 13 amino acids long. The V end was cut by 3 bases, the J end by 2 bases, with 11 bases between. Germline CDR1 is SQVTM and CDR2 is ANQGSEA. CDR3 in amino acids: CSVESGDPYEQYF. Written as DNA, the CDR3 is TGCAGCGTTGAGTCGGGGGATCCCTACGAGCAGTACTTC.

V gene TRBV25-1 combines with J gene TRBJ1-3, with a tentative D call TRBD1 (5 bases). The CDR3 totals 14 residues. CDR1 is MGHDK and CDR2 is SYGVNS in the germline V gene. The germline V and J ends were trimmed by 7 bases and 9 bases, with 19 bases remaining between them. In DNA, the CDR3 is TGTGCCAGCACCTCTAGAGGTAGGGGCGGCACCATATATTTT. It is translated as CASTSRGRGGTIYF. Looking up the rest from reference TRBV25-1 and TRBJ1-3 gives the full variable domain: EADIYQTPRYLVIGTGKKITLECSQTMGHDKMYWYQQDPGMELHLIHYSYGVNSTEKGDLSSESTVSRIRTEHFPLTLESARPSHTSQYLCASTSRGRGGTIYFGEGSWLTVV.

This clone occurred once. The V call is TRBV5-6, the J call TRBJ1-3, with TRBD1 as a possible D gene (5 bases). The V end was cut by 7 bases, the J end by 0 bases, with 11 bases between. Germline CDR1 reads SGHDT; CDR2 reads YYEEEE. CDR3 length equals 14 residues. The CDR3 DNA is TGTGCCAGCGAGTGGGGCCTCTCTGGAAACACCATATATTTT. Its protein is CASEWGLSGNTIYF. Full variable domain (remainder filled in from reference TRBV5-6 and TRBJ1-3): DAGVTQSPTHLIKTRGQQVTLRCSPKSGHDTVSWYQQALGQGPQFIFQYYEEEERQRGNFPDRFSGHQFPNYSSELNVNALLLGDSALYLCASEWGLSGNTIYFGEGSWLTVV.

This sequence joins TRBV9 and TRBJ1-3; TRBD1 might be the D (5 bases). Looked up from germline, CDR1 is SGDLS and CDR2 is YYNGEE. The CDR3 is 14 amino acids. Trimming left V 4 bases short and J 0 bases short, with 8 bases between. CDR3 bases: TGTGCCAGCAGCCAACAGGTCTCTGGAAACACCATATATTTT. It translates to CASSQQVSGNTIYF. Full variable domain (rest looked up from reference TRBV9 and TRBJ1-3): DSGVTQTPKHLITATGQRVTLRCSPRSGDLSVYWYQQSLDQGLQFLIQYYNGEERAKGNILERFSAQQFPDLHSELNLSSLELGDSALYFCASSQQVSGNTIYFGEGSWLTVV.

The rearrangement uses TRBV11-2 and TRBJ1-2; perhaps TRBD1 as D (5 bases). From germline, CDR1 is SGHAT and CDR2 FQNNGV. V lost 5 bases, J lost 5 bases, and 18 bases lay in between. The CDR3 contains 15 residues. The CDR3 region has the DNA TGTGCCAGCAGCCCGCAAACCTCCGGGGGTTATGGCTACACCTTC. It codes for CASSPQTSGGYGYTF. The full variable domain, in which reference TRBV11-2 and TRBJ1-2 provide the parts outside the CDR3, is EAGVAQSPRYKIIEKRQSVAFWCNPISGHATLYWYQQILGQGPKLLIQFQNNGVVDDSQLPKDRFSAERLKGVDSTLKIQPAKLEDSAVYLCASSPQTSGGYGYTFGSGTRLTVV.

This chain connects TRBV5-6 to TRBJ2-1, with 9 bases identical to TRBD2. This CDR3 spans 17 amino acids. Losses at the gene ends were 0 bases for V and 4 bases for J; bases not matched to a gene: 8. Germline values: CDR1 SGHDT, CDR2 YYEEEE. The CDR3, as DNA: TGTGCCAGCAGCTTGGTTGTTCGGACTAGCGCATACAATGAGCAGTTCTTC. Its protein is CASSLVVRTSAYNEQFF.

This clone was observed a single time. The chain links TRBV29-1 to TRBJ1-2; no reliable D call. The CDR3 runs to 11 residues. Germline values: CDR1 SQVTM, CDR2 ANQGSEA. The V gene lost 5 bases and the J gene lost 4 bases, with 8 bases spanning the gap. CDR3 bases: TGCAGCGTTCTCACACCCTATGGCTACACCTTC. Translation gives CSVLTPYGYTF.

The gene calls are TRBV29-1 and TRBJ1-1, with 7 bases lining up with TRBD1. The V gene end was trimmed by 3 bases and the J gene end by 2 bases; junction bases not matched to a gene: 3. This CDR3 contains 13 residues. Per germline, CDR1 SQVTM and CDR2 ANQGSEA. CDR3 residues: CSVDQGVNTEAFF. DNA of the CDR3: TGCAGCGTTGATCAGGGGGTCAACACTGAAGCTTTCTTT. The full variable domain, with the rest looked up from reference TRBV29-1 and TRBJ1-1, is SAVISQKPSRDICQRGTSLTIQCQVDSQVTMMFWYRQQPGQSLTLIATANQGSEATYESGFVIDKFPISRPNLTFSTLTVSNMSPEDSSIYLCSVDQGVNTEAFFGQGTRLTVV.

The V call is TRBV9, the J call TRBJ2-5; D unclear. The CDR3 is made up of 16 amino acids. Trimming shortened V by 3 bases and J by 3 bases, and 18 bases separated the two germline ends. The germline CDR1 and CDR2 sequences are SGDLS and YYNGEE. CDR3 loop: CASSARSGTDEETQYF. CDR3 DNA: TGTGCCAGCAGCGCCAGATCCGGAACAGACGAAGAGACCCAGTACTTC.

This clone turned up a few times. The chain has TRBV6-1 and TRBJ2-3; D is perhaps TRBD1 (5 bases). Germline CDR1 reads MNHNS; CDR2 reads SASEGT. This CDR3 contains 16 residues. Trimming stripped 2 bases from V and 0 bases from J, with 12 bases between. The CDR3 reads CASSEIGARSTDTQYF. The CDR3 region has the DNA TGTGCCAGCAGTGAAATTGGGGCCCGCAGCACAGATACGCAGTATTTT.

V is TRBV29-1 and J is TRBJ2-7, with D maybe TRBD1 (6 bases). The V gene lost 5 bases and the J gene lost 0 bases, with 14 bases spanning the gap. The CDR3 is made up of 14 amino acids. CDR1 and CDR2 (germline): SQVTM, ANQGSEA. CDR3 sequence: CSVIRTDSSYEQYF. The CDR3 DNA follows: TGCAGCGTTATTCGAACGGACAGCTCCTACGAGCAGTACTTC.

Only a few counts were recorded for this clone. DNA of the CDR3: TGTGCCAGCAGCAGCGGGACTAGCGGATACAATGAGCAGTTCTTC. Translating gives CASSSGTSGYNEQFF. The V and J genes are TRBV5-6 and TRBJ2-1, with 11 bases matching TRBD2. CDR1 is SGHDT, CDR2 YYEEEE, per germline. Trimming removed 4 bases from V and 4 bases from J; junction bases left unmatched: 4. This CDR3 region has 15 residues.

The rearrangement joins TRBV6-5 to TRBJ1-2; 7 positions agree with TRBD1. The CDR3 is made up of 14 amino acids. With V trimmed by 5 bases and J by 5 bases, 8 bases remained unmatched. Germline loops: CDR1 MNHEY, CDR2 SVGAGI. The CDR3 DNA reads as TGTGCCAGCAGTAAGACAGGGAGCGGATATGGCTACACCTTC. Residues: CASSKTGSGYGYTF.

This clone has just a few counts. This chain connects TRBV7-8 to TRBJ2-7; TRBD1 aligns across 10 bases. The V and J ends lost 0 bases and 2 bases, in that order; junction bases with no gene match: 4. The CDR3 loop spans 16 amino acids. Germline V gene lookup returns CDR1 SGHVS and CDR2 FQNEAQ. The CDR3 DNA sequence: TGTGCCAGCAGCTTAGCGGGACAGGGGTATACCTACGAGCAGTACTTC. Translation: CASSLAGQGYTYEQYF. The full variable domain, completed using reference TRBV7-8 and TRBJ2-7, is GAGVSQSPRYKVAKRGQDVALRCDPISGHVSLFWYQQALGQGPEFLTYFQNEAQLDKSGLPSDRFFAERPEGSVSTLKIQRTQQEDSAVYLCASSLAGQGYTYEQYFGPGTRLTVT.

This clone was detected a few times. V is TRBV7-9 and J is TRBJ2-7, with 8 positions matching TRBD2. With 3 bases clipped from V and 3 bases from J, the junction kept 7 bases outside the gene matches. This CDR3 has 15 amino acids. Germline V gene sequence: CDR1 SEHNR, CDR2 FQNEAQ (reference sequence). The CDR3 nucleotides read TGTGCCAGCAGCTTTATCCGCGGGGGGAACTACGAGCAGTACTTC. This sequence encodes CASSFIRGGNYEQYF.